These 9 T cell receptor beta chains were sequenced from one sample in a study of blood T cells in healthy people across ages. Then a second PCR, running roughly 7 to 11 cycles, was carried out with a sample-barcoded 5' primer and a J-beta primer mix. TCRdb processed the 5' RACE reads anew with MiXCR; each CDR3 protein has one entry. The table lists 1.5 million to 2 million distinct CDR3 sequences, about 31% of them singletons, with roughly 12% in the top ten. Input material: blood. These receptors were obtained from a woman aged 30 to 39 in good health.

This clonotype came up a few times. CDR3 protein: CASSLWTTRLGPDEQFF. CDR3 DNA: TGTGCCAGCAGCCTCTGGACGACCCGACTAGGTCCCGATGAGCAGTTCTTC. This chain links TRBV11-2 with TRBJ2-1, with TRBD2 as a possible D gene (6 bases). Germline CDR1 reads SGHAT; CDR2 reads FQNNGV. CDR3 length equals 17 residues. The V and J ends lost 5 bases and 8 bases respectively, with 25 bases between them.

The chain is built from TRBV7-6 and TRBJ1-6; D unresolved. V dropped 3 bases and J dropped 7 bases, with 10 bases sitting between them. The CDR3 runs 14 residues. The germline V gene encodes CDR1 SGHVS and CDR2 FNYEAQ. CDR3 nucleotides: TGTGCCAGCAGCTTGCGCAGAGGAAATTCACCCCTCCACTTT. It yields the protein CASSLRRGNSPLHF.

In DNA, the CDR3 is TGTGCCAGCAGTTACGGAGGCCCTACCTACGAGCAGTACTTC. Its translation: CASSYGGPTYEQYF. V is TRBV6-5 and J is TRBJ2-7, with D possibly TRBD2 on 5 matching bases. Trimming left V 2 bases short and J 2 bases short, with 10 bases between. CDR1 and CDR2 from the germline V gene are MNHEY and SVGAGI. The CDR3 is 14 residues long.

With regard to this clonotype: Compared with germline, one end of the junction differs, possibly owing to a read error. The chain combines TRBV20-1 with TRBJ2-3; 7 nucleotides agree with TRBD2. This CDR3 is built from 17 residues. Germline CDR1 reads DFQATT; CDR2 reads SNEGSKA (reference sequence). The CDR3 nucleotides are TGCAGTGCTGGAGATAAGGAGCGGGATGGAGTTGCAGATACGCAGTATTTT. It yields the protein CSAGDKERDGVADTQYF.

This clonotype was found a few times. This chain links TRBV9 with TRBJ1-2, with TRBD1 identical over 7 bases. CDR3 length: 14 residues. The V gene's germline CDR1 is SGDLS and CDR2 YYNGEE. Trimming at V came to 4 bases and at J to 1 base, leaving 4 bases not matched to a gene. Here the CDR3 reads CASSSTGLNYGYTF. Written as DNA, the CDR3 is TGTGCCAGCAGCTCGACAGGGCTTAACTATGGCTACACCTTC.

Worth noting for this clonotype: At one boundary the junction diverges from the germline segment, which might be a read error. V and J are TRBV12-3 or TRBV12-4 and TRBJ2-3, with 10 bases aligning to TRBD2. The CDR3 loop spans 15 amino acids. Written as DNA, the CDR3 is TGTGCCAGCAGTCTTAGCCTAGCGGGAGCAGATACGGAGTATTTT. Protein product: CASSLSLAGADTEYF.

In its sample, this clonotype was seen a few times. This chain joins TRBV15 and TRBJ2-3; D remains ambiguous. This CDR3 spans 14 amino acids. The V gene's germline CDR1 is LNHNV and CDR2 YYDKDF (reference sequence). V lost 0 bases and J lost 3, with 7 bases in between. The CDR3 sequence is CATSRDLDTDTQYF. For the CDR3, the DNA is TGTGCCACCAGCAGAGATCTAGATACAGATACGCAGTATTTT. Full variable domain (outside the CDR3, taken from reference TRBV15 and TRBJ2-3): DAMVIQNPRYQVTQFGKPVTLSCSQTLNHNVMYWYQQKSSQAPKLLFHYYDKDFNNEADTPDNFQSRRPNTSFCFLDIRSPGLGDTAMYLCATSRDLDTDTQYFGPGTRLTVL.

This clonotype has a handful of counts. The V and J genes are TRBV4-1 and TRBJ2-7; TRBD1 matches at 7 bases. CDR1 MGHRA and CDR2 YSYEKL come from the germline V gene. CDR3 length equals 16 residues. Trimming at V came to 4 bases and at J to 4 bases, leaving 13 bases not matched to a gene. The CDR3 nucleotides are TGCGCCAGCAGCCGAAGCAGACAGGGTAATTTGTACGAGCAGTACTTC. This gives the protein CASSRSRQGNLYEQYF.

This clonotype was seen a few times. The chain links TRBV5-5 to TRBJ1-1; D remains unclear. Germline assignment: CDR1 SGHKS and CDR2 YYEKEE (reference sequence). CDR3 length: 14 residues. V was clipped by 4 bases and J by 3 bases, with 13 bases between them. CDR3 residues: CASSISLGDTEAFF. CDR3 sequence (DNA): TGTGCCAGCAGCATCAGTCTGGGTGACACTGAAGCTTTCTTT.